These 10 T cell receptor beta chains originate from one sample sequenced in a study of blood T cell repertoires in COVID-19. Profiled with immunoSEQ multiplex PCR; TCRdb holds only in-frame clones, not every one. The table includes 300,000 to 350,000 clones, approximately 83% detected once. The sample taken for sequencing was PBMCs or T cells enriched from blood (not recorded which). The receptors were sampled from a man aged 25-45 years who had recovered from COVID-19.

This chain uses TRBV5-1 with TRBJ2-5; TRBD1 agrees at 9 bases. Looked up from germline, CDR1 is SGHRS and CDR2 is YFSETQ. The CDR3 runs 14 residues. With V trimmed by 2 bases and J by 3 bases, 2 bases remained unmatched. The CDR3: CASSFRDREETQYF. In DNA, the CDR3 is TGCGCCAGCAGCTTCCGGGACAGGGAAGAGACCCAGTACTTC.

V is TRBV4-1 and J is TRBJ2-1; 7 bases fit TRBD2. The CDR3 has 17 amino acids. Germline assignment: CDR1 MGHRA and CDR2 YSYEKL. Losses at the gene ends were 1 base for V and 4 bases for J; bases not matched to a gene: 10. For the CDR3, the DNA is TGCGCCAGCAGCCAAGGGGCTCCTTCGGGGGGTTACAATGAGCAGTTCTTC. Amino acid sequence: CASSQGAPSGGYNEQFF.

V is TRBV2 and J is TRBJ1-1, with TRBD1 matching over 8 bases. Losses at the gene ends were 5 bases for V and 5 bases for J; bases not matched to a gene: 10. The CDR3 totals 15 residues. Per germline, CDR1 SNHLY and CDR2 FYNNEI. CDR3: CASSSPRGPVTEAFF. CDR3 DNA sequence: TGTGCCAGCAGTTCCCCCAGGGGGCCTGTAACTGAAGCTTTCTTT.

The rearrangement links TRBV27 to TRBJ2-7; weak D call: TRBD2 (5 bases). This CDR3 comprises 13 residues. With 8 bases removed from V and 3 bases from J, the gap between germline ends came to 14 bases. Germline V gene lookup returns CDR1 MNHEY and CDR2 SMNVEV (reference sequence). The CDR3: CASARRGYYEQYF. CDR3 bases: TGTGCCAGCGCTCGAAGAGGGTACTACGAGCAGTACTTC.

This sequence joins TRBV5-1 and TRBJ2-5; 14 bases match TRBD2. CDR3 length: 17 amino acids. Germline assignment: CDR1 SGHRS and CDR2 YFSETQ. Trimming removed 3 bases from V and 5 bases from J; junction bases left unmatched: 9. In nucleotides, the CDR3 is TGCGCCAGCAGCTCGGGACTAGCGGGGGCTGGTGGCGAGACCCAGTACTTC. Its translation is CASSSGLAGAGGETQYF.

J is TRBJ1-2 and V is TRBV6-5, with TRBD1 as a possible D gene (5 bases). Germline CDR1 MNHEY, CDR2 SVGAGI. V was cut by 6 bases and J by 7 bases, with 15 bases left in between. CDR3 length: 13 amino acids. CDR3 in amino acids: CASRLPAGSGYTF. Here the CDR3 DNA reads TGTGCCAGCAGACTACCAGCAGGGTCTGGCTACACCTTC.

The chain recombines TRBV18 with TRBJ1-6; unclear D gene. The germline V gene has CDR1 KGHSH and CDR2 LQKENI. CDR3 length: 13 residues. Trimming stripped 2 bases from V and 9 bases from J, with 8 bases between. CDR3 bases: TGTGCCAGCTCACCAACTAAGAGTTCACCCCTCCACTTT. The encoded protein is CASSPTKSSPLHF.

CDR3 sequence: CASSLVAGGPDTQYF. The DNA of the CDR3 is TGTGCCAGCAGCTTAGTGGCAGGGGGTCCAGATACGCAGTATTTT. The chain is built from TRBV7-2 and TRBJ2-3, with TRBD1 matching 7 bases. CDR1 and CDR2 (germline): SGHTA, FQGNSA. The CDR3 has 15 amino acids. After removal of 1 base from V and 4 bases from J, the junction contained 5 bases not matched to a gene.

The chain joins TRBV5-1 to TRBJ1-1, with D maybe TRBD1 (5 bases). CDR1 is SGHRS and CDR2 is YFSETQ in the germline V gene. The V end lost 3 bases, the J end lost 4 bases, and 16 bases lay between the germline ends. This CDR3 has 15 amino acids. CDR3 in amino acids: CASSSGGGFATEAFF. DNA for the CDR3: TGCGCCAGCAGCTCTGGGGGAGGTTTCGCCACTGAAGCTTTCTTT.

This chain uses TRBV4-3 with TRBJ2-7; 9 nucleotides line up with TRBD1. The CDR3 totals 16 residues. The germline gives CDR1 LGHNA, CDR2 YSLEER. V was clipped by 4 bases and J by 6 bases; unmatched bases: 13. CDR3 sequence reads: CASSLTAGTGISEQYF. The CDR3 DNA reads as TGCGCCAGCAGCCTAACTGCCGGGACAGGGATCTCCGAGCAGTACTTC.